The 30 T cell receptor beta chains given below trace back to one sample, sequenced in a study of T cell changes during pregnancy in multiple sclerosis. Data came from immunoSEQ multiplex PCR; TCRdb stores just in-frame clones and leaves some out. The table includes some 100,000 clones, 94% detected once. The sample was peripheral blood, taken before pregnancy. The receptor source for this set is a female donor with multiple sclerosis, enrolled in a pregnancy study.

The chain couples TRBV30 to TRBJ2-1; TRBD2 agrees at 7 bases. V lost 2 bases, J lost 4 bases, and 5 bases stayed unmatched. The CDR3 is made up of 14 amino acids. Germline CDR1 reads GTSNPN; CDR2 reads SVGIG (reference sequence). The CDR3 coding sequence is TGTGCCTGGAGTTGGGCTAGCGGTTACAATGAGCAGTTCTTC. Protein sequence: CAWSWASGYNEQFF.

The chain recombines TRBV19 with TRBJ2-5, with 12 bases identical to TRBD1. V gave up 4 bases and J gave up 4 bases; unmatched junction bases: 7. This CDR3 spans 16 amino acids. The germline V gene has CDR1 LNHDA and CDR2 SQIVND (reference sequence). The CDR3 DNA reads as TGTGCCAGTAGTAACCCGGGACAGGGGGCCACAGAGACCCAGTACTTC. Residues: CASSNPGQGATETQYF.

The chain has TRBV5-1 and TRBJ2-5, with TRBD1 matching 7 bases. V trimming: 1 base; J trimming: 5 bases; junction bases outside the gene matches: 11. The CDR3 contains 16 residues. Germline V gives CDR1 SGHRS, CDR2 YFSETQ. The CDR3 is CASSLFLRQGGETQYF. The CDR3, as DNA: TGCGCCAGCAGCTTGTTCCTTCGACAGGGCGGGGAGACCCAGTACTTC. The variable domain in full, completed from reference TRBV5-1 and TRBJ2-5, reads KAGVTQTPRYLIKTRGQQVTLSCSPISGHRSVSWYQQTPGQGLQFLFEYFSETQRNKGNFPGRFSGRQFSNSRSEMNVSTLELGDSALYLCASSLFLRQGGETQYFGPGTRLLVL.

In this sample, this clone turned up a few times. J is TRBJ1-1 and V is TRBV27; 11 bases match TRBD1. CDR1 is MNHEY, CDR2 SMNVEV, per germline (reference sequence). CDR3 size: 12 residues. The V segment lost 6 bases and the J segment 11 bases; nucleotides outside the gene matches: 5. The CDR3, as DNA: TGTGCCAGCAGCCGGGACAGGGGGATGGCTTTCTTT. Protein sequence: CASSRDRGMAFF.

The genes are TRBV27 and TRBJ1-1; maybe TRBD1 (6 bases). This CDR3 comprises 13 residues. V dropped 5 bases and J dropped 7 bases, with 14 bases sitting between them. Looked up from germline, CDR1 is MNHEY and CDR2 is SMNVEV (reference sequence). CDR3 nucleotide sequence: TGTGCCAGCAGTACCCAGAGGGGGGGTGAAGCTTTCTTT. This translates into CASSTQRGGEAFF.

The V and J genes are TRBV4-3 and TRBJ2-2; TRBD2 agrees at 12 bases. Germline V gene sequence: CDR1 LGHNA, CDR2 YSLEER. This CDR3 has 16 amino acids. V shed 4 bases and J 3 bases; nucleotides not matched to a gene: 3. The CDR3 nucleotides are TGCGCCAGCAGCCCTGGGACTAGCGGGTACACCGGGGAGCTGTTTTTT. This gives the protein CASSPGTSGYTGELFF.

The chain recombines TRBV7-9 with TRBJ2-4, with 7 bases matching TRBD2. V shed 5 bases, J shed 7 bases, and the junction held 11 bases outside the gene matches. The CDR3 has 15 residues. Germline-derived CDR1 and CDR2 are SEHNR and FQNEAQ (reference sequence). The CDR3 region has the DNA TGTGCCAGCAGCCCCGCGGGGGTAGGGGAGAACATTCAGTACTTC. This sequence encodes CASSPAGVGENIQYF.

The rearrangement uses TRBV28 and TRBJ1-1, with a possible D match to TRBD1 (5 bases). Trimming cost V 6 bases and J 10 bases, with 15 bases left between them. The CDR3 has 12 amino acids. The germline V gene encodes CDR1 MDHEN and CDR2 SYDVKM. CDR3 sequence (DNA): TGTGCCAGCAGCCTGGGGGAGGGGAGAGCTTTCTTT. Its protein is CASSLGEGRAFF. Full variable domain (remainder filled in from reference TRBV28 and TRBJ1-1): DVKVTQSSRYLVKRTGEKVFLECVQDMDHENMFWYRQDPGLGLRLIYFSYDVKMKEKGDIPEGYSVSREKKERFSLILESASTNQTSMYLCASSLGEGRAFFGQGTRLTVV.

The chain links TRBV6-1 to TRBJ2-1, with 11 bases aligning to TRBD1. The CDR3 length is 14 residues. V lost 6 bases, J lost 7 bases, and 5 bases stayed unmatched. Germline CDR1 reads MNHNS; CDR2 reads SASEGT. The chain's CDR3 is CASRGDRGNNEQFF. For the CDR3, the DNA is TGTGCCAGCAGAGGGGACAGGGGGAATAATGAGCAGTTCTTC.

This chain links TRBV4-1 with TRBJ2-7, with TRBD1 matching over 11 bases. The CDR3 loop spans 16 amino acids. Germline CDR1 MGHRA, CDR2 YSYEKL. V lost 1 base, J lost 1 base, and 3 bases stayed unmatched. As DNA, the CDR3 is TGCGCCAGCAGCCAAGTCGGGACAGGGGGGTCCTACGAGCAGTACTTC. It codes for CASSQVGTGGSYEQYF.

The CDR3 DNA follows: TGTGCCAGTAGTCCGGGGTACGAGCAGTACTTC. This codes for CASSPGYEQYF. The V and J genes are TRBV19 and TRBJ2-7; perhaps TRBD2 as D (5 bases). The germline V gene encodes CDR1 LNHDA and CDR2 SQIVND (reference sequence). Deletions cut 5 bases from V and 4 bases from J, with 6 bases between. This CDR3 contains 11 residues.

CDR3 bases: TGTGCCAGCAGCTCCTTGACTAGCGGGATTGAGACCCAGTACTTC. It yields the protein CASSSLTSGIETQYF. The chain joins TRBV7-7 to TRBJ2-5; TRBD2 matches at 11 bases. The V and J ends lost 4 bases and 5 bases, in that order; junction bases with no gene match: 6. This CDR3 contains 15 residues. Germline-derived CDR1 and CDR2 are SSHAT and FNYEAQ (reference sequence).

The rearrangement uses TRBV9 and TRBJ2-1, with D tentatively TRBD2 (6 bases). From germline, CDR1 is SGDLS and CDR2 YYNGEE. The length of the CDR3 is 15 residues. Between the trimmed V and J ends, which lost 2 bases and 2 bases, there was a span of 11 bases. In DNA form, the CDR3 reads TGTGCCAGCAGCGTCGGGACTGCGGCCTACAATGAGCAGTTCTTC. Protein sequence: CASSVGTAAYNEQFF.

The chain employs TRBV6-1 and TRBJ1-4; D perhaps matches TRBD1 (6 bases). V lost 7 bases, J lost 7 bases, and 19 bases lay in between. In germline, CDR1 is MNHNS, CDR2 SASEGT. The length of the CDR3 is 15 residues. The CDR3 DNA is TGTGCCAGCATGTGGAGAGATTGGGGGCTTGAAAAACTGTTTTTT. It translates to CASMWRDWGLEKLFF.

The chain employs TRBV5-1 and TRBJ2-1; 9 positions agree with TRBD1. The germline V gene encodes CDR1 SGHRS and CDR2 YFSETQ. V dropped 5 bases and J dropped 6; count of bases not matched to a gene: 9. This CDR3 region has 15 residues. The CDR3 DNA sequence: TGCGCCAGCAGTCCGCCGGGACAGGGCTCCAATGAGCAGTTCTTC. Encoded protein: CASSPPGQGSNEQFF.

The gene calls are TRBV6-6 and TRBJ2-1, with 8 bases matching TRBD2. Trimming took 7 bases from V and 7 from J; bases not matched to a gene: 3. Germline V lookup: CDR1 MNHNY, CDR2 SVGAGI (reference sequence). The CDR3 length is 12 residues. CDR3 in amino acids: CASTGGGNEQFF. CDR3 nucleotides: TGTGCCAGCACCGGGGGGGGGAATGAGCAGTTCTTC.

The V and J genes are TRBV7-6 and TRBJ2-7; 9 bases agree with TRBD1. The length of the CDR3 is 15 residues. In germline, CDR1 is SGHVS, CDR2 FNYEAQ. V dropped 2 bases and J dropped 5; count of bases not matched to a gene: 7. The CDR3 sequence: CASSLFGDRDDEQYF. The CDR3 nucleotides read TGTGCCAGCAGCTTATTTGGGGACAGGGACGACGAGCAGTACTTC.

J is TRBJ1-4 and V is TRBV18; 7 bases match TRBD1. This CDR3 has 14 residues. CDR1 is KGHSH and CDR2 is LQKENI in the germline V gene. With 6 bases clipped from V and 4 bases from J, the junction kept 5 bases outside the gene matches. The CDR3 region is CASSPDRFNEKLFF. The DNA for the CDR3 is TGTGCCAGCTCGCCGGACAGGTTTAATGAAAAACTGTTTTTT.

This chain connects TRBV19 to TRBJ1-1; 8 nucleotides align to TRBD1. In germline, CDR1 is LNHDA, CDR2 SQIVND (reference sequence). The CDR3 is made up of 15 amino acids. V shed 6 bases, J shed 1 base, and the junction held 7 bases outside the gene matches. As DNA, the CDR3 is TGTGCCAGTAGGATTACAGGGGGGGCGAACACTGAAGCTTTCTTT. It is translated as CASRITGGANTEAFF.

The chain uses TRBV9 and TRBJ2-7; unclear D gene. V gave up 0 bases and J gave up 3 bases, with 10 bases separating them. Germline CDR1 is SGDLS and CDR2 is YYNGEE. The CDR3 has 14 residues. The CDR3 DNA is TGTGCCAGCAGCGTAGGTGGCAAAAACTACGAGCAGTACTTC. Amino acids: CASSVGGKNYEQYF. Full variable domain (remainder filled in from reference TRBV9 and TRBJ2-7): DSGVTQTPKHLITATGQRVTLRCSPRSGDLSVYWYQQSLDQGLQFLIQYYNGEERAKGNILERFSAQQFPDLHSELNLSSLELGDSALYFCASSVGGKNYEQYFGPGTRLTVT.

The chain recombines TRBV5-1 with TRBJ2-7; 7 bases line up with TRBD1. The V gene end was trimmed by 5 bases and the J gene end by 3 bases; junction bases not matched to a gene: 5. There are 13 residues in the CDR3. Per germline, CDR1 SGHRS and CDR2 YFSETQ. In DNA form, the CDR3 reads TGCGCCAGCAGTCCGACAGGGTTCTACGAGCAGTACTTC. Translating it yields CASSPTGFYEQYF.

The genes are TRBV4-3 and TRBJ1-1; possibly TRBD1 for D (5 bases). The CDR3 spans 13 residues. With 0 bases removed from V and 7 bases from J, the gap between germline ends came to 9 bases. Germline V gene data show CDR1 as LGHNA and CDR2 as YSLEER. Written as DNA, the CDR3 is TGCGCCAGCAGCCAAGAGGAGGGGTTTGAAGCTTTCTTT. Residues: CASSQEEGFEAFF.

The rearrangement uses TRBV5-1 and TRBJ2-7, with 9 bases that match TRBD1. After removal of 4 bases from V and 4 bases from J, the junction contained 18 bases not matched to a gene. Germline V gives CDR1 SGHRS, CDR2 YFSETQ. CDR3 length: 18 amino acids. The CDR3 is CASSLAGGYTGGTYEQYF. CDR3 coding DNA: TGCGCCAGCAGCCTGGCGGGCGGATATACAGGGGGCACTTACGAGCAGTACTTC.

The chain links TRBV5-8 to TRBJ2-2; 7 bases match TRBD2. V gave up 7 bases and J gave up 2 bases; unmatched junction bases: 14. Germline CDR1 reads SGHTS; CDR2 reads YDEGEE. CDR3 length: 17 amino acids. The CDR3 protein is CASDFGAGVSNTGELFF. Written as DNA, the CDR3 is TGTGCCAGCGACTTTGGGGCGGGAGTATCTAACACCGGGGAGCTGTTTTTT. The variable domain in full, with the rest retrieved from reference TRBV5-8 and TRBJ2-2, is EAGVTQSPTHLIKTRGQQATLRCSPISGHTSVYWYQQALGLGLQFLLWYDEGEERNRGNFPPRFSGRQFPNYSSELNVNALELEDSALYLCASDFGAGVSNTGELFFGEGSRLTVL.

This chain uses TRBV6-5 with TRBJ2-1; 7 nucleotides line up with TRBD2. Trimming cost V 4 bases and J 4 bases; bases outside gene matches: 10. The CDR3 spans 16 residues. From germline, CDR1 is MNHEY and CDR2 SVGAGI. The CDR3 region is CASSSLAPTRYNEQFF. CDR3 DNA: TGTGCCAGCAGTTCACTAGCGCCTACCCGTTACAATGAGCAGTTCTTC.

The chain links TRBV27 to TRBJ1-3; D is possibly TRBD1 (6 bases). CDR1 and CDR2 (germline): MNHEY, SMNVEV (reference sequence). V was shortened by 0 bases and J by 2 bases, with 8 bases between the two germline ends. The CDR3 has 15 residues. The CDR3 sequence is CASSLSGGPGNTIYF. The CDR3 coding sequence is TGTGCCAGCAGTTTATCTGGGGGCCCTGGAAACACCATATATTTT.

This chain connects TRBV7-8 to TRBJ2-2, with D possibly TRBD2 on 7 matching bases. Trimming cost V 3 bases and J 4 bases, with 18 bases left between them. This CDR3 is built from 17 residues. Germline V gives CDR1 SGHVS, CDR2 FQNEAQ. The CDR3 is CASSFLGAGEVTGELFF. The CDR3 DNA sequence: TGTGCCAGCAGCTTCCTGGGGGCGGGAGAGGTCACCGGGGAGCTGTTTTTT.

The CDR3 loop reads CASSLNPGAGELFF. The CDR3 region has the DNA TGTGCCAGCAGCTTGAACCCAGGGGCCGGGGAGCTGTTTTTT. The chain joins TRBV11-2 to TRBJ2-2; TRBD1 is a possible D gene (6 bases). The CDR3 totals 14 residues. The V and J ends lost 3 bases and 6 bases respectively, with 11 bases between them. Germline lookup yields CDR1 SGHAT and CDR2 FQNNGV.

This sequence joins TRBV19 and TRBJ2-7; 7 nucleotides match TRBD1. The germline V gene encodes CDR1 LNHDA and CDR2 SQIVND (reference sequence). This CDR3 region has 14 residues. Trimming cost V 7 bases and J 4 bases; bases outside gene matches: 10. CDR3 in DNA: TGTGCCAGTACACCAACAGGGGCAAGTTACGAGCAGTACTTC. Translated: CASTPTGASYEQYF.

This clone was picked up one time. This rearrangement joins TRBV6-1 to TRBJ1-1; D is ambiguous. The V gene's germline CDR1 is MNHNS and CDR2 SASEGT. Trimming cost V 7 bases and J 10 bases, with 13 bases left between them. The CDR3 runs 11 residues. CDR3 sequence reads: CASTDHRGAFF. In DNA form, the CDR3 reads TGTGCCAGCACCGATCACCGGGGAGCTTTCTTT.